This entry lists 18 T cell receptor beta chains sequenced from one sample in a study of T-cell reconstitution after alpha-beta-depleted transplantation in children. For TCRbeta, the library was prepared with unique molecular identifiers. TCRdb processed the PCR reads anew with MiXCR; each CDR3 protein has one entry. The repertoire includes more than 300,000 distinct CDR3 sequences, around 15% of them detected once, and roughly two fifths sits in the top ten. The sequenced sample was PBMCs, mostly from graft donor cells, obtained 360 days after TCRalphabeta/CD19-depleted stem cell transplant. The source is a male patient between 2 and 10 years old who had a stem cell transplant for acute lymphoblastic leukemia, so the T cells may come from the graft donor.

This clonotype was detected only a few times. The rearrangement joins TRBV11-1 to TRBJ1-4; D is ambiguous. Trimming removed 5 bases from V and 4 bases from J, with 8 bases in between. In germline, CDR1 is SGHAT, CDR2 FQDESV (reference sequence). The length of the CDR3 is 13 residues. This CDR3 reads CASSRTVNEKLFF. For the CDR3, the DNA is TGTGCCAGCAGCCGGACGGTTAATGAAAAACTGTTTTTT.

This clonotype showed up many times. This CDR3 reads CASFFLPKGYTF. CDR3 coding DNA: TGTGCCAGCTTCTTCCTCCCAAAGGGCTACACCTTC. The rearrangement joins TRBV6-5 to TRBJ1-2, with D unresolved. This CDR3 contains 12 residues. Trimming pared 8 bases from V and 8 bases from J, leaving 15 bases between. The germline V gene encodes CDR1 MNHEY and CDR2 SVGAGI.

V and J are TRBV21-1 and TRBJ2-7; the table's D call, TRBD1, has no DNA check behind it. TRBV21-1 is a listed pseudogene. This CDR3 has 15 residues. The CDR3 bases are TGTGCCAGCAGCAAAGGGGGCGGGATACCCTACGAGCAGTACTTC. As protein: CASSKGGGIPYEQYF.

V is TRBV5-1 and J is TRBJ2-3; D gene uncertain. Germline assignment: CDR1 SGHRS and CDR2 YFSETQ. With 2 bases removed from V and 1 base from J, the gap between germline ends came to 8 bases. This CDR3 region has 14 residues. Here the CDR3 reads CASSFGRGTDTQYF. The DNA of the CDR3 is TGCGCCAGCAGCTTCGGACGGGGCACAGATACGCAGTATTTT.

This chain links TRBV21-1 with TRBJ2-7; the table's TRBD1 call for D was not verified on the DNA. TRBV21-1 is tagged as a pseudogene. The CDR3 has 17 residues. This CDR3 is CASSNGDRVVETYEQYF. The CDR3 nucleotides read TGTGCCAGCAGCAACGGCGACAGGGTTGTGGAAACCTACGAGCAGTACTTC.

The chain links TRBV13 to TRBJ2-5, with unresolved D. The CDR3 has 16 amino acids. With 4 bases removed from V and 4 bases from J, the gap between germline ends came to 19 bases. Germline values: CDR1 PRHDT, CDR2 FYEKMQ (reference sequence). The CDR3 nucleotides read TGTGCCAGCAGCTCACTCCTAAGGAGAGGCGGAGAGACCCAGTACTTC. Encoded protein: CASSSLLRRGGETQYF.

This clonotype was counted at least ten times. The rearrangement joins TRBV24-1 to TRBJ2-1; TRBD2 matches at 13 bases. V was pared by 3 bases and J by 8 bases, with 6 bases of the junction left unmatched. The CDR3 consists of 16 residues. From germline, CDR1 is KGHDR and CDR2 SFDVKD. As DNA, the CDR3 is TGTGCCACCAGTGATAGGACTAGCGGGAGATACGATGAGCAGTTCTTC. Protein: CATSDRTSGRYDEQFF.

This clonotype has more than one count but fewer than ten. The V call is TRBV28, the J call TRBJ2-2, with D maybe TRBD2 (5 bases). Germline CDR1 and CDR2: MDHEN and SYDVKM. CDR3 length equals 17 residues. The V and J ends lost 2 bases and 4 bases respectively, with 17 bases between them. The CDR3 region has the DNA TGTGCCAGCAGTTTACTCCGACTGGGTGGGAGCACCGGGGAGCTGTTTTTT. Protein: CASSLLRLGGSTGELFF.

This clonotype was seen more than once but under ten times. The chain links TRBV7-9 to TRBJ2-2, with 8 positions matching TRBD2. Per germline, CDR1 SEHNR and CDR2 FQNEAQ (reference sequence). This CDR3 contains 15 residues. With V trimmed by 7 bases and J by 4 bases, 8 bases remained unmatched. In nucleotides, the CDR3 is TGTGCCAGCATTCTCCGGGAGGGCCGCACCGGGGAGCTGTTTTTT. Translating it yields CASILREGRTGELFF.

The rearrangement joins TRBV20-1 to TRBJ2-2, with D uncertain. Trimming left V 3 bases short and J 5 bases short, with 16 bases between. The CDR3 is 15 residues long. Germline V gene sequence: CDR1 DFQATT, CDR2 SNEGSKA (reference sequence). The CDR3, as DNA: TGCAGTGCTAGTGCCCCACCGAAAGCGACCGGGGAGCTGTTTTTT. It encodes CSASAPPKATGELFF.

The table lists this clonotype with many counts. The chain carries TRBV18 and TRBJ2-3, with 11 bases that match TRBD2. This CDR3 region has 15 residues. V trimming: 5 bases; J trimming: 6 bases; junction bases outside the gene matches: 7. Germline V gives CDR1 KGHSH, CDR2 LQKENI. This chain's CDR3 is CASSTSGSGGDTQYF. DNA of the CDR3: TGTGCCAGCTCAACTAGCGGGAGCGGCGGGGATACGCAGTATTTT.

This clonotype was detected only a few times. The CDR3 nucleotides are TGCGCCAGCAGCTTCAGGGAGACTAGCACAGATACGCAGTATTTT. This sequence encodes CASSFRETSTDTQYF. The J gene is TRBJ2-3, the V gene TRBV5-1; D possibly uses TRBD1 or TRBD2 (5 bases each). V dropped 2 bases and J dropped 0 bases, with 10 bases sitting between them. The CDR3 sequence is 15 residues long. In germline, CDR1 is SGHRS, CDR2 YFSETQ.

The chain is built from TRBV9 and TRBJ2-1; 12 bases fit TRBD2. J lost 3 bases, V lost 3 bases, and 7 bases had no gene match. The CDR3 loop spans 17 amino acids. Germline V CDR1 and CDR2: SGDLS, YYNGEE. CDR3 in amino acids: CASSATLAGGYYNEQFF. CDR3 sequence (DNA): TGTGCCAGCAGCGCGACACTAGCGGGAGGTTACTACAATGAGCAGTTCTTC.

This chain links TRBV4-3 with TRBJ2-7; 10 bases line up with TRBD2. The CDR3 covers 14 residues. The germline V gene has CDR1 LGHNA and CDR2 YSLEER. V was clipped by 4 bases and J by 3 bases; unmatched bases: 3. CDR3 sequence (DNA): TGCGCCAGCAGCCGTCGACTAGCGGGCTACGAGCAGTACTTC. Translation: CASSRRLAGYEQYF.

CDR3 in DNA: TGTGCCACCAGCGAGGGAATTTTAGTCGACGAGCAGTACTTC. Its protein product is CATSEGILVDEQYF. The chain carries TRBV15 and TRBJ2-7; D is possibly TRBD2 (5 bases). Germline loops: CDR1 LNHNV, CDR2 YYDKDF (reference sequence). With 5 bases removed from V and 5 bases from J, the gap between germline ends came to 16 bases. CDR3 length equals 14 residues.

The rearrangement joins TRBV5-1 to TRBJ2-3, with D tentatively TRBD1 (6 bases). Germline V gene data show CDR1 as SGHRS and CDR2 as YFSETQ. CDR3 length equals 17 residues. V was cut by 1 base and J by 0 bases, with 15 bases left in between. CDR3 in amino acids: CASSLLSTGRSTDTQYF. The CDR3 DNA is TGCGCCAGCAGCTTGCTGTCCACAGGGCGAAGCACAGATACGCAGTATTTT.

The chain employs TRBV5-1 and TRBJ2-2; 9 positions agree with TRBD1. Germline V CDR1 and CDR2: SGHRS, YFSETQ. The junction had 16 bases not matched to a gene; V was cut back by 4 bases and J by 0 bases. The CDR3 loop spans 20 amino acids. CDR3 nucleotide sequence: TGCGCCAGCAGCCCCGTTGGGACAGGGCGCCGTTGGCCGAACACCGGGGAGCTGTTTTTT. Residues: CASSPVGTGRRWPNTGELFF.

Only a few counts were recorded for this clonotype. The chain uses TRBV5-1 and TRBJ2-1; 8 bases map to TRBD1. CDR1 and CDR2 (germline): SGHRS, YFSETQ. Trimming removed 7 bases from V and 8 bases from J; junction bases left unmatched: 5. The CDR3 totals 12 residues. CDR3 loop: CASDRGSDEQFF. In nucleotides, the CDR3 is TGCGCCAGCGACAGGGGATCGGATGAGCAGTTCTTC.